This entry lists 6 T cell receptor beta chains sequenced from one sample in a study of patients and donors after allogeneic stem cell transplantation. In TCRdb, the RT-PCR reads were re-called with MiXCR into one record per CDR3 protein. The sample consists of almost 90,000 distinct CDR3 sequences, approximately 5% of them appearing once. Sequenced sample: blood, either unsorted or a sorted T cell fraction (not recorded which). All receptors derive from a human donor who was either an allogeneic HSCT recipient or a stem cell or donor lymphocyte infusion donor (not recorded which). It is not recorded whose cells these are; they may come from a transplant donor.

This clonotype was found many times. The genes are TRBV7-8 and TRBJ2-7; possible D gene TRBD2, 6 bases. V was cut by 0 bases and J by 7 bases, with 10 bases left in between. This CDR3 has 13 residues. From germline, CDR1 is SGHVS and CDR2 FQNEAQ. This chain's CDR3 is CASSLAGGREQYF. In DNA, the CDR3 is TGTGCCAGCAGCTTAGCCGGGGGTCGGGAGCAGTACTTC.

This clonotype was found many times. The V call is TRBV12-3 or TRBV12-4, the J call TRBJ1-1; D gene unclear. There are 11 residues in the CDR3. V was pared by 5 bases and J by 8 bases, with 9 bases between. CDR3 sequence: CASSRIGEAFF. The CDR3 nucleotides read TGTGCCAGCAGTCGCATCGGCGAAGCTTTCTTT.

This clonotype occurred many times. The chain joins TRBV4-2 to TRBJ2-1, with 10 bases aligning to TRBD2. CDR1 is LGHNA, CDR2 YNFKEQ, per germline. V lost 0 bases, J lost 9 bases, and 14 bases stayed unmatched. The CDR3 has 18 residues. CDR3 sequence: CASSQDLSGRGPGGEQFF. CDR3 bases: TGTGCCAGCAGCCAAGATCTCAGCGGGAGGGGCCCCGGGGGTGAGCAGTTCTTC.

At least ten counts were recorded for this clonotype. This chain links TRBV20-1 with TRBJ2-5; D remains unclear. V lost 1 base and J lost 4, with 10 bases in between. The germline CDR1 and CDR2 sequences are DFQATT and SNEGSKA (reference sequence). The CDR3 consists of 13 residues. DNA for the CDR3: TGCAGTGCTAGAGCTGAATGGGGAGAGACCCAGTACTTC. Translating gives CSARAEWGETQYF.

This clonotype occurred many times. The V and J genes are TRBV11-2 and TRBJ2-3; D not certain. This CDR3 has 12 residues. CDR1 and CDR2 from the germline V gene are SGHAT and FQNNGV. The V and J ends lost 5 bases and 2 bases respectively, with 5 bases between them. CDR3 loop: CASSRFTDTQYF. The CDR3 DNA sequence: TGTGCCAGCAGCCGGTTCACAGATACGCAGTATTTT.

This clonotype came up many times. The V call is TRBV2, the J call TRBJ1-2; D uncertain. Germline V gene sequence: CDR1 SNHLY, CDR2 FYNNEI. The CDR3 is 15 residues long. V was clipped by 0 bases and J by 3 bases, with 11 bases between them. For the CDR3, the DNA is TGTGCCAGCAGTGAAGCGCGTTTTAAAGACTATGGCTACACCTTC. It is translated as CASSEARFKDYGYTF.